This T cell receptor beta chain is drawn from a study of cytomegalovirus exposure and HLA in healthy donors. PCR was performed using 60 Vbeta and 13 Jbeta primers. The repertoire was sequenced with immunoSEQ multiplex PCR; TCRdb's copy has only in-frame clones and lacks some. Here the sample spans around 80,000 clones, around 10% being singletons. Looked up from germline, CDR1 is MNHEY and CDR2 is SVGAGI. The trim removed 6 bases at V and 11 bases at J, leaving 13 bases unmatched. The CDR3 is 15 residues long. Sequences were obtained from PBMCs. This receptor was taken from a man aged 55 to 70 in good health and CMV-seropositive. The V and J genes are TRBV6-5 and TRBJ1-5, with 10 bases matching TRBD1. The CDR3 reads CASSLGTGDKTAQHF. The CDR3 DNA is TGTGCCAGCAGCCTCGGGACAGGGGACAAAACGGCCCAGCATTTT.